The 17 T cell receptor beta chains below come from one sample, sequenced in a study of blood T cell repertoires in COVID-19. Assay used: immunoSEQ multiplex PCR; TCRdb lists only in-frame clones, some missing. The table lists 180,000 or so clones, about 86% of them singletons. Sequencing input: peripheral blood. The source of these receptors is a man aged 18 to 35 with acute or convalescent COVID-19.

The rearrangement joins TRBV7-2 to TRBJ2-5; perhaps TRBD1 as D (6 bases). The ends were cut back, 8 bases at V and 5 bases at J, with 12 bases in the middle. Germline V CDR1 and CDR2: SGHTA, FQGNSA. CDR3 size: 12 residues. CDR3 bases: TGTGCCAGCGGCAGGGGCTCGGAGACCCAGTACTTC. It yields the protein CASGRGSETQYF.

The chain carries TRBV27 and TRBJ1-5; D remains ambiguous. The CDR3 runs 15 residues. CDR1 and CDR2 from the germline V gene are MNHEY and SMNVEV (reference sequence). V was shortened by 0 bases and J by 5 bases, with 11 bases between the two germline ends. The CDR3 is CASSLSHAQYQPQHF. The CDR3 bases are TGTGCCAGCAGTTTATCCCACGCACAGTATCAGCCCCAGCATTTT.

This chain's CDR3 is CAWSGDSGYSPLHF. The DNA for the CDR3 is TGTGCCTGGAGTGGGGACAGTGGGTATTCACCCCTCCACTTT. J is TRBJ1-6 and V is TRBV30; 7 nucleotides align to TRBD1. The CDR3 is made up of 14 amino acids. Germline loops: CDR1 GTSNPN, CDR2 SVGIG (reference sequence). With V trimmed by 1 base and J by 8 bases, 5 bases remained unmatched.

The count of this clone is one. The CDR3 spells CASSPMGSSGELFF. The CDR3 coding sequence is TGCGCCAGCAGCCCAATGGGCAGTAGCGGGGAGCTGTTTTTT. The chain joins TRBV5-1 to TRBJ2-2, with D unresolved. V shed 4 bases and J shed 7 bases, with 14 bases lying between them. The CDR3 is 14 residues long. Germline CDR1 reads SGHRS; CDR2 reads YFSETQ.

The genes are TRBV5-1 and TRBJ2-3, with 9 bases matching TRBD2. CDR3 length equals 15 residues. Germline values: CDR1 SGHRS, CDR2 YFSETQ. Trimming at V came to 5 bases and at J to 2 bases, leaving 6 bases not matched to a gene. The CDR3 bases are TGCGCCAGCAGAGTAGCGGGGGCGATCACAGATACGCAGTATTTT. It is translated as CASRVAGAITDTQYF.

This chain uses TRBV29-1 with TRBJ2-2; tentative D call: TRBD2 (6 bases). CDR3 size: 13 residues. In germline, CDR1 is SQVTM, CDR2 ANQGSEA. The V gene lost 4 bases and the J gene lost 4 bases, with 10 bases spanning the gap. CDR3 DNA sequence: TGCAGCGTTGCCGGGGGAGTCACCGGGGAGCTGTTTTTT. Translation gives CSVAGGVTGELFF.

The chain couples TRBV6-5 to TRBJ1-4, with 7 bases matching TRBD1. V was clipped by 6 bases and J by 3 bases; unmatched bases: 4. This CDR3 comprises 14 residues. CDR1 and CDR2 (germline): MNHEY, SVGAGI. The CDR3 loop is CASSEGQPNEKLFF. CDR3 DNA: TGTGCCAGCAGCGAGGGACAGCCTAATGAAAAACTGTTTTTT.

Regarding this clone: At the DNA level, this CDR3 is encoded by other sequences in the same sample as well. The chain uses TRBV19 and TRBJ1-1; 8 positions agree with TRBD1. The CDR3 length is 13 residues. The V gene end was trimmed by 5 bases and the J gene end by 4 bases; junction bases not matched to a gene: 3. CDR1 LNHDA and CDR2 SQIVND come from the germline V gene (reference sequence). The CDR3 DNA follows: TGTGCCAGTAGTGTCGACAGGGGCACTGAAGCTTTCTTT. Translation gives CASSVDRGTEAFF.

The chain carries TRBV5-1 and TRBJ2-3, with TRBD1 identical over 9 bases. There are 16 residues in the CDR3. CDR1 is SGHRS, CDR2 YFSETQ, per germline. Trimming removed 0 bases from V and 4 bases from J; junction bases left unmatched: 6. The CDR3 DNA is TGCGCCAGCAGCTTGGATATGGGACAGGGTGCAGATACGCAGTATTTT. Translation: CASSLDMGQGADTQYF.

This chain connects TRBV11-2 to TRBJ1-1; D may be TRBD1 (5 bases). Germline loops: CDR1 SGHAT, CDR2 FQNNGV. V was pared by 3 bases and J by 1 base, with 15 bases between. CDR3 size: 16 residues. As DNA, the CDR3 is TGTGCCAGCAGCTTTGGACAAACCCAGCGGAACACTGAAGCTTTCTTT. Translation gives CASSFGQTQRNTEAFF.

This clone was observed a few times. This chain's CDR3 is CASSSLGPGYEQYF. The CDR3, as DNA: TGTGCCAGCAGCTCGCTCGGTCCCGGCTACGAGCAGTACTTC. The chain recombines TRBV5-4 with TRBJ2-7; D remains unclear. The CDR3 has 14 residues. V was shortened by 3 bases and J by 3 bases, with 13 bases between the two germline ends. CDR1 SGHNT and CDR2 YYREEE come from the germline V gene (reference sequence).

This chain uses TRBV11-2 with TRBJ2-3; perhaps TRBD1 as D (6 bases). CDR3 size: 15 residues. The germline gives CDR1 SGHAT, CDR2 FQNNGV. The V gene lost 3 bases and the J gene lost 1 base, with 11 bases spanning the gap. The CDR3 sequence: CASSLTDRRTDTQYF. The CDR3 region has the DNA TGTGCCAGCAGCTTGACCGACAGGCGCACAGATACGCAGTATTTT.

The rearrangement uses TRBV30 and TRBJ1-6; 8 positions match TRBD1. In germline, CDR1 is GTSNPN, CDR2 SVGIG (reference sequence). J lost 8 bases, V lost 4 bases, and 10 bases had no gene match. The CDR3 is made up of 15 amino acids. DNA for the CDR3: TGTGCCTGGACCCGTACGAACAGGGGGGATTCACCCCTCCACTTT. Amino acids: CAWTRTNRGDSPLHF. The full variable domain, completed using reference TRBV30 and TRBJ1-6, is SQTIHQWPATLVQPVGSPLSLECTVEGTSNPNLYWYRQAAGRGLQLLFYSVGIGQISSEVPQNLSASRPQDRQFILSSKKLLLSDSGFYLCAWTRTNRGDSPLHFGNGTRLTVT.

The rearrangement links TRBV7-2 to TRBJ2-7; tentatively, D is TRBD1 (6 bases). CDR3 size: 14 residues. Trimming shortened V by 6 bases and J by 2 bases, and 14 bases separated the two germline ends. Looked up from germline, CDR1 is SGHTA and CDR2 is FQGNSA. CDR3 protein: CASRKDSIPYEQYF. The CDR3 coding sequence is TGTGCCAGCAGAAAGGACAGTATCCCCTACGAGCAGTACTTC.

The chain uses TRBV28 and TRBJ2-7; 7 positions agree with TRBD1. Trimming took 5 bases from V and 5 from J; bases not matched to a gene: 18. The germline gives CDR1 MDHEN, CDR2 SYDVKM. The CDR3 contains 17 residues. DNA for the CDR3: TGTGCCAGCAGTAACTTGGGGGATGGACAGGAGGTCCACGAGCAGTACGTC. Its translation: CASSNLGDGQEVHEQYV.

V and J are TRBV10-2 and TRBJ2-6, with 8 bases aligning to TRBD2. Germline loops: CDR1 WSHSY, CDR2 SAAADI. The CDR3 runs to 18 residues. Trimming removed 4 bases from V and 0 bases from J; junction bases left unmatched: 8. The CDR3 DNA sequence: TGCGCCAGCAGTGTCGTAGCGGGGACCCCCTCTGGGGCCAACGTCCTGACTTTC. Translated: CASSVVAGTPSGANVLTF.

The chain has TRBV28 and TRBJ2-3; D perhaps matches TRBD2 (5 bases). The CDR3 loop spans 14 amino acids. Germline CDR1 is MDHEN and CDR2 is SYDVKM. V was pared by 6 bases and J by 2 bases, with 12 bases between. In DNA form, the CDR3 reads TGTGCCAGCAGCCCCGGGGTAATCACAGATACGCAGTATTTT. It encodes CASSPGVITDTQYF.